What follows are 30 T cell receptor beta chains derived from one specimen sequenced in a study of blood T cell repertoires in COVID-19. The data were produced by immunoSEQ multiplex PCR, yet TCRdb's version contains in-frame clones alone and is incomplete. The sample lists fewer than 250,000 clones, around 84% occurring once. Sequencing was performed on peripheral blood. These receptors were collected from a man aged 60-69 years with acute or convalescent COVID-19.

The V gene is TRBV2, the J gene TRBJ1-2, with D possibly being TRBD1 (6 bases). The CDR3 is made up of 11 amino acids. V dropped 10 bases and J dropped 5 bases, with 11 bases sitting between them. Per the germline V gene, CDR1 is SNHLY and CDR2 is FYNNEI. CDR3 DNA: TGTGCCACCAAACAGGGATATGGCTACACCTTC. As protein: CATKQGYGYTF.

This sequence joins TRBV7-8 and TRBJ2-2; perhaps TRBD2 as D (6 bases). The V end was cut by 5 bases, the J end by 2 bases, with 12 bases between. Germline CDR1 and CDR2: SGHVS and FQNEAQ. The CDR3 covers 15 residues. CDR3 loop: CASSTGSLNTGELFF. The CDR3 DNA is TGTGCCAGCAGCACCGGGAGCTTAAACACCGGGGAGCTGTTTTTT.

This rearrangement joins TRBV6-5 to TRBJ2-6; 7 bases are shared with TRBD1. Germline V gene lookup returns CDR1 MNHEY and CDR2 SVGAGI. CDR3 length: 14 residues. With 10 bases clipped from V and 2 bases from J, the junction kept 5 bases outside the gene matches. CDR3 sequence: CATATGAGANVLTF. CDR3 DNA sequence: TGTGCCACCGCCACAGGGGCTGGGGCCAACGTCCTGACTTTC.

This chain joins TRBV7-9 and TRBJ2-1; 9 bases agree with TRBD2. Germline CDR1 reads SEHNR; CDR2 reads FQNEAQ (reference sequence). The ends lost 4 bases at V and 6 bases at J; junction bases unmatched: 10. The CDR3 has 16 amino acids. The CDR3 nucleotides read TGTGCCAGCAGCTCCCTGGGTGGCGGGGGGGCCAATGAGCAGTTCTTC. Its protein is CASSSLGGGGANEQFF.

The chain recombines TRBV27 with TRBJ2-2; a weak D match, TRBD1 (7 bases). V was pared by 11 bases and J by 5 bases, with 18 bases between. The CDR3 totals 14 residues. Germline CDR1 reads MNHEY; CDR2 reads SMNVEV (reference sequence). CDR3 amino acids: CALRRDRSTGELFF. DNA for the CDR3: TGTGCCTTACGGCGGGACAGAAGTACCGGGGAGCTGTTTTTT.

The chain combines TRBV2 with TRBJ1-2, with 9 bases lining up with TRBD1. Trimming removed 6 bases from V and 8 bases from J; junction bases left unmatched: 10. Germline V gene sequence: CDR1 SNHLY, CDR2 FYNNEI. There are 14 residues in the CDR3. In nucleotides, the CDR3 is TGTGCCAGCAGGGCGTGGGGACAGGGAGGAGGCTACACCTTC. Translating it yields CASRAWGQGGGYTF.

The V gene is TRBV20-1, the J gene TRBJ1-4; D may be TRBD1 (5 bases). Trimming took 3 bases from V and 2 from J, leaving 10 bases between them. The CDR3 has 14 amino acids. Germline loops: CDR1 DFQATT, CDR2 SNEGSKA (reference sequence). CDR3 nucleotides: TGCAGTGCTAGTGCGGGGGACACTAATGAAAAACTGTTTTTT. Translated: CSASAGDTNEKLFF.

This chain links TRBV24-1 with TRBJ2-4; 9 nucleotides line up with TRBD1. The V gene's germline CDR1 is KGHDR and CDR2 SFDVKD. V trimming: 3 bases; J trimming: 8 bases; junction bases outside the gene matches: 10. The CDR3 runs 16 residues. DNA for the CDR3: TGTGCCACCAGTGATGCCGGGACAGGGACCAGGGACATTCAGTACTTC. Translating it yields CATSDAGTGTRDIQYF.

V and J are TRBV9 and TRBJ2-3; TRBD2 might be the D (5 bases). V lost 6 bases, J lost 4 bases, and 12 bases lay in between. The CDR3 loop spans 13 amino acids. The germline V gene encodes CDR1 SGDLS and CDR2 YYNGEE. The CDR3 protein is CASTSSRADTQYF. CDR3 nucleotides: TGTGCCAGCACCAGTTCGCGGGCAGATACGCAGTATTTT.

The V and J genes are TRBV5-4 and TRBJ2-2, with TRBD2 as a possible D gene (5 bases). This CDR3 has 13 residues. V gave up 6 bases and J gave up 6 bases, with 12 bases separating them. Germline CDR1 and CDR2: SGHNT and YYREEE (reference sequence). The CDR3 reads CASTSAGPGELFF. The CDR3 nucleotides are TGTGCCAGCACCTCGGCGGGTCCCGGGGAGCTGTTTTTT.

The CDR3 coding sequence is TGTGCCAGCAGCGTTTTGGGACAGGGAAATTCACCCCTCCACTTT. Amino acids: CASSVLGQGNSPLHF. The chain combines TRBV7-8 with TRBJ1-6; TRBD1 agrees at 9 bases. V was clipped by 5 bases and J by 7 bases; unmatched bases: 6. The germline V gene has CDR1 SGHVS and CDR2 FQNEAQ. CDR3 length equals 15 residues. Combining the CDR3 with reference TRBV7-8 and TRBJ1-6 gives the whole variable domain GAGVSQSPRYKVAKRGQDVALRCDPISGHVSLFWYQQALGQGPEFLTYFQNEAQLDKSGLPSDRFFAERPEGSVSTLKIQRTQQEDSAVYLCASSVLGQGNSPLHFGNGTRLTVT.

This sequence joins TRBV28 and TRBJ1-1, with D unclear. The CDR3 spans 15 residues. Germline V CDR1 and CDR2: MDHEN, SYDVKM. Trimming left V 6 bases short and J 6 bases short, with 20 bases between. DNA for the CDR3: TGTGCCAGCAGCGAAGCCAGGTTCCCGCGGGCTGAAGCTTTCTTT. It yields the protein CASSEARFPRAEAFF.

The CDR3 DNA sequence: TGTGCCAGCAGCTTAAGCCTAGCGGGGCTTCCCTACGAGCAGTACTTC. This translates into CASSLSLAGLPYEQYF. V and J are TRBV7-2 and TRBJ2-7, with 9 bases fitting TRBD2. Germline assignment: CDR1 SGHTA and CDR2 FQGNSA. This CDR3 is built from 16 residues. V dropped 2 bases and J dropped 2; count of bases not matched to a gene: 7.

The chain joins TRBV4-1 to TRBJ2-7; 11 bases map to TRBD2. This CDR3 spans 18 amino acids. CDR1 and CDR2 (germline): MGHRA, YSYEKL. V trimming: 3 bases; J trimming: 4 bases; junction bases outside the gene matches: 14. The CDR3 reads CASSQGLADLTSLYEQYF. DNA of the CDR3: TGCGCCAGCAGCCAGGGACTAGCGGACCTAACCTCCCTATACGAGCAGTACTTC.

V is TRBV6-5 and J is TRBJ1-1; 8 bases are shared with TRBD1. The CDR3 extends over 14 amino acids. Germline values: CDR1 MNHEY, CDR2 SVGAGI. V lost 6 bases and J lost 1; bases outside the gene matches: 4. This CDR3 reads CASSPGTGNTEAFF. CDR3 DNA: TGTGCCAGCAGCCCAGGGACAGGGAACACTGAAGCTTTCTTT.

The chain uses TRBV28 and TRBJ2-7; 8 bases line up with TRBD1. V lost 7 bases to trimming and J lost 5 bases; unmatched junction nucleotides: 13. CDR1 and CDR2 (germline): MDHEN, SYDVKM. The CDR3 runs 15 residues. The CDR3 is CASTIGGQAVHEQYF. For the CDR3, the DNA is TGTGCCAGCACTATTGGGGGACAGGCAGTCCACGAGCAGTACTTC.

The J gene is TRBJ2-2, the V gene TRBV6-2 or TRBV6-3; D not certain. V lost 1 base and J 0 bases, leaving 9 bases between the germline ends. CDR3 length equals 16 residues. Germline V CDR1 and CDR2: MNHEY, SVGEGT. This CDR3 reads CASSYLRGSNTGELFF. The CDR3 nucleotides are TGTGCCAGCAGTTACTTAAGAGGATCGAACACCGGGGAGCTGTTTTTT.

The chain is built from TRBV7-3 and TRBJ2-7, with D maybe TRBD1 (6 bases). V was trimmed by 5 bases and J by 5 bases, leaving 16 bases between them. The CDR3 runs 14 residues. Germline CDR1 SGHTA, CDR2 FQGTGA. CDR3 loop: CASSVNPTGHEQYF. In nucleotides, the CDR3 is TGTGCCAGCAGCGTAAACCCGACAGGACACGAGCAGTACTTC.

The rearrangement joins TRBV7-9 to TRBJ1-1; 10 positions match TRBD1. This CDR3 comprises 15 residues. Germline CDR1 is SEHNR and CDR2 is FQNEAQ (reference sequence). The J segment lost 7 bases and the V segment lost 5 bases, leaving 10 bases of the junction unmatched. The DNA of the CDR3 is TGTGCCAGCAGCCCTACCGGGACAGGGGAGGGTGAAGCTTTCTTT. This encodes CASSPTGTGEGEAFF.

The rearrangement uses TRBV7-9 and TRBJ2-5; D may be TRBD2 (6 bases). The ends were cut back, 0 bases at V and 6 bases at J, with 11 bases in the middle. There are 14 residues in the CDR3. Per the germline V gene, CDR1 is SEHNR and CDR2 is FQNEAQ (reference sequence). The CDR3 reads CASSLAEAGQTQYF. DNA for the CDR3: TGTGCCAGCAGCTTAGCCGAGGCGGGGCAGACCCAGTACTTC.

The chain recombines TRBV12-3 or TRBV12-4 with TRBJ2-1; D is unclear. V was trimmed by 7 bases and J by 9 bases, leaving 13 bases between them. The CDR3 covers 12 residues. The CDR3 region has the DNA TGTGCCAGCAACGGTGGATGGAGTGAGCAGTTCTTC. Translation gives CASNGGWSEQFF.

The rearrangement joins TRBV25-1 to TRBJ1-3, with D perhaps TRBD1 (6 bases). CDR1 and CDR2 from the germline V gene are MGHDK and SYGVNS. V lost 10 bases, J lost 7 bases, and 11 bases lay in between. This CDR3 comprises 11 residues. CDR3 in amino acids: CATRGANTIYF. The CDR3 DNA follows: TGTGCCACTCGGGGGGCGAACACCATATATTTT.

The J gene is TRBJ2-2, the V gene TRBV19; D is possibly TRBD2 (6 bases). V lost 4 bases and J lost 5, with 20 bases in between. Germline loops: CDR1 LNHDA, CDR2 SQIVND (reference sequence). The CDR3 is 17 amino acids. CDR3 DNA sequence: TGTGCCAGTAGTAAGACCACACGGGGGTGGGGGACCGGGGAGCTGTTTTTT. Protein sequence: CASSKTTRGWGTGELFF.

The chain links TRBV28 to TRBJ1-5, with 8 bases identical to TRBD1. Unmatched junction bases numbered 10, after V lost 7 bases and J lost 2 bases. Germline V gene lookup returns CDR1 MDHEN and CDR2 SYDVKM. The CDR3 length is 16 residues. In DNA form, the CDR3 reads TGTGCCAGCAAGCCCAGACAGGGGATAGGCAATCAGCCCCAGCATTTT. Amino acids: CASKPRQGIGNQPQHF. The full variable domain, in which reference TRBV28 and TRBJ1-5 provide the parts outside the CDR3, is DVKVTQSSRYLVKRTGEKVFLECVQDMDHENMFWYRQDPGLGLRLIYFSYDVKMKEKGDIPEGYSVSREKKERFSLILESASTNQTSMYLCASKPRQGIGNQPQHFGDGTRLSIL.

The chain is built from TRBV28 and TRBJ2-1, with 8 positions matching TRBD1. Per the germline V gene, CDR1 is MDHEN and CDR2 is SYDVKM. This CDR3 is 16 amino acids long. V shed 6 bases, J shed 8 bases, and the junction held 15 bases outside the gene matches. This chain's CDR3 is CASSPSGTGVWDEQFF. In nucleotides, the CDR3 is TGTGCCAGCAGCCCTTCGGGGACAGGCGTTTGGGATGAGCAGTTCTTC. Full variable domain (outside the CDR3, taken from reference TRBV28 and TRBJ2-1): DVKVTQSSRYLVKRTGEKVFLECVQDMDHENMFWYRQDPGLGLRLIYFSYDVKMKEKGDIPEGYSVSREKKERFSLILESASTNQTSMYLCASSPSGTGVWDEQFFGPGTRLTVL.

The chain recombines TRBV14 with TRBJ1-1; a possible D gene is TRBD1 (6 bases). Germline CDR1 is SGHDN and CDR2 is FVKESK. Trimming removed 1 base from V and 5 bases from J, with 11 bases in between. This CDR3 is 14 amino acids long. CDR3 in amino acids: CASSQGHRGTEAFF. For the CDR3, the DNA is TGTGCCAGCAGCCAAGGGCATAGGGGGACTGAAGCTTTCTTT.

The chain joins TRBV9 to TRBJ2-6; a possible D gene is TRBD1 (6 bases). V was pared by 3 bases and J by 0 bases, with 19 bases between. The CDR3 runs to 19 residues. Germline V gene lookup returns CDR1 SGDLS and CDR2 YYNGEE. The CDR3 spells CASSGNTGSLRSGANVLTF. CDR3 coding DNA: TGTGCCAGCAGCGGAAATACAGGGTCACTACGCTCTGGGGCCAACGTCCTGACTTTC.

The chain combines TRBV12-3 or TRBV12-4 with TRBJ2-5; 7 bases match TRBD2. The CDR3 covers 13 residues. J gave up 5 bases and V 3 bases, and 3 bases lay outside the gene matches. This CDR3 is CASSLGGEETQYF. CDR3 nucleotide sequence: TGTGCCAGCAGTTTGGGGGGGGAGGAGACCCAGTACTTC.

Ten or more counts support this clone. The genes are TRBV5-1 and TRBJ1-4, with 7 bases fitting TRBD1. The CDR3 totals 17 residues. Germline loops: CDR1 SGHRS, CDR2 YFSETQ. Losses at the gene ends were 4 bases for V and 7 bases for J; bases not matched to a gene: 16. DNA of the CDR3: TGCGCCAGCAGCGAGGATCCGACAGGGATGAGTACTGAAAAACTGTTTTTT. Translating it yields CASSEDPTGMSTEKLFF.

This sequence joins TRBV6-5 and TRBJ2-7; 8 nucleotides agree with TRBD2. With V trimmed by 8 bases and J by 0 bases, 9 bases remained unmatched. The germline gives CDR1 MNHEY, CDR2 SVGAGI. The length of the CDR3 is 15 residues. The CDR3 DNA follows: TGTGCCAGCTCAAGGTCGGGGGGGAGCTCCTACGAGCAGTACTTC. Translating it yields CASSRSGGSSYEQYF.